Listed below are T cell receptor beta chains from one sample, sequenced in a study of CD8 T cells in ankylosing spondylitis. TCRdb recomputed calls from the 5' RACE reads with MiXCR, one row per CDR3 protein. Altogether about 840,000 distinct CDR3 sequences are present, 12% being singletons, with the ten largest covering 0.51%. Material for sequencing was blood, either unsorted or a sorted T cell fraction (not recorded which). Receptors were obtained from a male donor with ankylosing spondylitis. The CDR3 runs from the conserved cysteine through the conserved F or W. Each record gives: V gene, clone size, J gene, D gene, CDR3 protein, CDR3 DNA. A D gene is named only where the DNA matches it firmly. Size tells how often a clone was seen (once, few, many) or the class of an expanded clone, and some rows leave it out.

V gene: TRBV9; clone size: few; J gene: TRBJ1-5; D gene: .; CDR3 protein: CASSSEPSQPQHF; CDR3 DNA: TGTGCCAGCAGCTCTGAGCCGTCACAGCCCCAGCATTTT
V gene: TRBV11-2; clone size: few; J gene: TRBJ2-1; D gene: .; CDR3 protein: CASSQGEQFF; CDR3 DNA: TGTGCCAGCTCCCAAGGTGAGCAGTTCTTC
V gene: TRBV4-1; clone size: .; J gene: TRBJ1-1; D gene: .; CDR3 protein: CASSQDMLRTEAFF; CDR3 DNA: TGCGCCAGCAGCCAAGATATGCTACGCACTGAAGCTTTCTTT
V gene: TRBV27; clone size: many; J gene: TRBJ2-1; D gene: TRBD2; CDR3 protein: CASSLSLAGSNNEQFF; CDR3 DNA: TGTGCCAGCAGTTTATCGCTAGCGGGGTCAAACAATGAGCAGTTCTTC
V gene: TRBV5-1; clone size: few; J gene: TRBJ2-1; D gene: TRBD1; CDR3 protein: CASSPPGTVYNEQFF; CDR3 DNA: TGCGCCAGCAGCCCACCCGGGACAGTATACAATGAGCAGTTCTTC
V gene: TRBV9; clone size: many; J gene: TRBJ2-7; D gene: .; CDR3 protein: CASSSPGGHQYF; CDR3 DNA: TGTGCCAGCAGCTCGCCGGGGGGACATCAGTACTTC
V gene: TRBV20-1; clone size: .; J gene: TRBJ2-2; D gene: .; CDR3 protein: CSANRYGLNTGELFF; CDR3 DNA: TGCAGTGCTAATCGTTACGGATTGAACACCGGGGAGCTGTTTTTT
V gene: TRBV20-1; clone size: .; J gene: TRBJ2-2; D gene: .; CDR3 protein: CCALDGRGTGELFF; CDR3 DNA: TGCTGTGCTCTTGACGGGAGAGGGACCGGGGAGCTGTTTTTT
V gene: TRBV6-2/TRBV6-3; clone size: few; J gene: TRBJ2-3; D gene: .; CDR3 protein: CASSRRGSGTDTQYF; CDR3 DNA: TGTGCCAGCAGTCGCAGGGGATCGGGCACAGATACGCAGTATTTT
V gene: TRBV7-8; clone size: few; J gene: TRBJ2-1; D gene: TRBD2; CDR3 protein: CASSRLAGNNEQFF; CDR3 DNA: TGTGCCAGCAGCCGACTAGCGGGGAACAATGAGCAGTTCTTC
V gene: TRBV7-8; clone size: .; J gene: TRBJ1-5; D gene: TRBD1; CDR3 protein: CASGGQGNQPQHF; CDR3 DNA: TGTGCCAGCGGAGGACAGGGCAATCAGCCCCAGCATTTT
V gene: TRBV5-1; clone size: .; J gene: TRBJ1-1; D gene: .; CDR3 protein: CASSLAESGEAFF; CDR3 DNA: TGCGCCAGCAGCTTAGCCGAATCAGGTGAAGCTTTCTTT
V gene: TRBV6-4; clone size: few; J gene: TRBJ2-1; D gene: TRBD1; CDR3 protein: CASSWDRSAGPQFF; CDR3 DNA: TGTGCCAGCAGTTGGGACAGGTCGGCGGGTCCGCAGTTCTTC
V gene: TRBV4-1; clone size: few; J gene: TRBJ2-1; D gene: .; CDR3 protein: CASSQASRNEQFF; CDR3 DNA: TGCGCCAGCAGCCAAGCGTCCAGGAATGAGCAGTTCTTC
V gene: TRBV6-6; clone size: .; J gene: TRBJ1-2; D gene: TRBD1; CDR3 protein: CASSVQGADGYTF; CDR3 DNA: TGTGCCAGCAGTGTGCAGGGGGCGGATGGCTACACCTTC
V gene: TRBV11-2; clone size: few; J gene: TRBJ2-1; D gene: .; CDR3 protein: CASSPTGREQFF; CDR3 DNA: TGTGCCAGCAGCCCCACCGGGCGCGAGCAGTTCTTC
V gene: TRBV6-5; clone size: .; J gene: TRBJ2-1; D gene: .; CDR3 protein: CASSLDSRSSYNEQFF; CDR3 DNA: TGTGCCAGCAGTTTGGACAGCCGGAGCTCCTACAATGAGCAGTTCTTC
V gene: TRBV7-9; clone size: .; J gene: TRBJ2-7; D gene: .; CDR3 protein: CASSARRGGAPYEQYF; CDR3 DNA: TGTGCCAGCAGCGCCCGCCGAGGAGGGGCCCCTTACGAGCAGTACTTC
V gene: TRBV20-1; clone size: .; J gene: TRBJ1-6; D gene: TRBD1; CDR3 protein: CSARPGTVGDSPLHF; CDR3 DNA: TGCAGTGCTAGACCAGGGACAGTTGGGGATTCACCCCTCCACTTT
V gene: TRBV7-3; clone size: few; J gene: TRBJ2-3; D gene: .; CDR3 protein: CASSLVDPPDTQYF; CDR3 DNA: TGTGCCAGCAGCTTAGTCGATCCTCCAGATACGCAGTATTTT
V gene: TRBV18; clone size: .; J gene: TRBJ1-2; D gene: .; CDR3 protein: CASSPSSRDDGYTF; CDR3 DNA: TGTGCCAGCTCCCCCTCCTCCCGGGACGATGGCTACACCTTC
V gene: TRBV4-3; clone size: .; J gene: TRBJ1-2; D gene: .; CDR3 protein: CASSPMRQAYGYTF; CDR3 DNA: TGCGCCAGCAGCCCTATGAGACAGGCCTATGGCTACACCTTC
V gene: TRBV5-1; clone size: many; J gene: TRBJ2-5; D gene: .; CDR3 protein: CASGQETQYF; CDR3 DNA: TGCGCCAGCGGCCAAGAGACCCAGTACTTC
V gene: TRBV7-9; clone size: .; J gene: TRBJ2-1; D gene: TRBD2; CDR3 protein: CASSLASGGEQFF; CDR3 DNA: TGTGCCAGCAGCTTAGCGTCGGGAGGGGAGCAGTTCTTC
V gene: TRBV10-1; clone size: many; J gene: TRBJ1-1; D gene: .; CDR3 protein: CASSERRSAPAFF; CDR3 DNA: TGCGCCAGCAGTGAGCGGCGATCAGCGCCAGCTTTCTTT
V gene: TRBV9; clone size: few; J gene: TRBJ2-3; D gene: TRBD2; CDR3 protein: CASSPRGPGLAGSTDTQYF; CDR3 DNA: TGTGCCAGCAGCCCGCGGGGCCCGGGACTAGCGGGAAGCACAGATACGCAGTATTTT
V gene: TRBV5-1; clone size: .; J gene: TRBJ1-3; D gene: .; CDR3 protein: CASSLGATVGNTIYF; CDR3 DNA: TGCGCCAGCAGCTTGGGGGCGACAGTCGGAAACACCATATATTTT
V gene: TRBV5-6; clone size: .; J gene: TRBJ2-7; D gene: .; CDR3 protein: CASRRSIYYEQYF; CDR3 DNA: TGTGCCAGCAGACGGAGCATCTACTACGAGCAGTACTTC
V gene: TRBV7-2; clone size: few; J gene: TRBJ2-1; D gene: .; CDR3 protein: CASSPSGVNEQFF; CDR3 DNA: TGTGCCAGCAGTCCTTCTGGGGTAAATGAGCAGTTCTTC
V gene: TRBV6-1; clone size: .; J gene: TRBJ1-2; D gene: .; CDR3 protein: CASASPSIGENYGYTF; CDR3 DNA: TGTGCCAGCGCTAGTCCGTCCATAGGAGAGAACTATGGCTACACCTTC
V gene: TRBV5-1; clone size: many; J gene: TRBJ2-3; D gene: .; CDR3 protein: CASSTQDSTDTQYF; CDR3 DNA: TGCGCCAGCAGCACCCAGGACTCTACAGATACGCAGTATTTT
V gene: TRBV29-1; clone size: many; J gene: TRBJ2-1; D gene: .; CDR3 protein: CSVRPLEANEQFF; CDR3 DNA: TGCAGCGTGAGACCTTTGGAGGCCAATGAGCAGTTCTTC
V gene: TRBV20-1; clone size: few; J gene: TRBJ2-1; D gene: .; CDR3 protein: CSAKRLADQDYNEQFF; CDR3 DNA: TGCAGTGCAAAGAGGTTAGCGGATCAGGATTACAATGAGCAGTTCTTC
V gene: TRBV12-3/TRBV12-4; clone size: many; J gene: TRBJ1-5; D gene: .; CDR3 protein: CASSFILAGQPQHF; CDR3 DNA: TGTGCCAGCAGTTTTATCCTAGCAGGTCAGCCCCAGCATTTT
V gene: TRBV4-2; clone size: few; J gene: TRBJ2-1; D gene: TRBD1; CDR3 protein: CASSQTPGQGRDEQFF; CDR3 DNA: TGTGCCAGCAGCCAGACGCCGGGACAGGGGCGCGATGAGCAGTTCTTC
V gene: TRBV7-2; clone size: .; J gene: TRBJ1-1; D gene: .; CDR3 protein: CASSPGQHTEAFF; CDR3 DNA: TGTGCCAGCAGCCCCGGACAGCACACTGAAGCTTTCTTT
V gene: TRBV20-1; clone size: few; J gene: TRBJ2-7; D gene: .; CDR3 protein: CSASSPWESTYEQYF; CDR3 DNA: TGCAGTGCTAGCTCCCCGTGGGAGAGTACCTACGAGCAGTACTTC
V gene: TRBV3-1; clone size: .; J gene: TRBJ2-5; D gene: .; CDR3 protein: CASSQVSGQETQYF; CDR3 DNA: TGTGCCAGCAGCCAAGTGAGTGGGCAAGAGACCCAGTACTTC
V gene: TRBV20-1; clone size: few; J gene: TRBJ2-1; D gene: TRBD2; CDR3 protein: CSARTSGGDEQFF; CDR3 DNA: TGCAGTGCTAGGACTAGCGGGGGTGATGAGCAGTTCTTC
V gene: TRBV7-9; clone size: .; J gene: TRBJ1-2; D gene: .; CDR3 protein: CASSLNSGYGYTF; CDR3 DNA: TGTGCCAGCAGCTTAAATTCGGGTTATGGCTACACCTTC
V gene: TRBV20-1; clone size: few; J gene: TRBJ2-7; D gene: .; CDR3 protein: CSARDFRDKPYEQYF; CDR3 DNA: TGCAGTGCTAGAGACTTCCGGGACAAGCCCTACGAGCAGTACTTC
V gene: TRBV29-1; clone size: many; J gene: TRBJ1-1; D gene: .; CDR3 protein: CSVVPTGNTEAFF; CDR3 DNA: TGCAGCGTTGTCCCCACGGGGAACACTGAAGCTTTCTTT
V gene: TRBV18; clone size: .; J gene: TRBJ2-5; D gene: TRBD2; CDR3 protein: CASSSGLAGGPTGETQYF; CDR3 DNA: TGTGCCAGCTCATCGGGACTAGCGGGAGGCCCGACGGGAGAGACCCAGTACTTC
V gene: TRBV15; clone size: many; J gene: TRBJ2-3; D gene: TRBD1; CDR3 protein: CATSRDRATQYF; CDR3 DNA: TGTGCCACCAGCAGGGACAGGGCTACGCAGTATTTT
V gene: TRBV7-8; clone size: few; J gene: TRBJ1-5; D gene: .; CDR3 protein: CASSLVGGGLGLGAAQHF; CDR3 DNA: TGTGCCAGCAGCTTAGTTGGGGGCGGGCTGGGACTCGGGGCGGCCCAGCATTTT
V gene: TRBV7-2; clone size: few; J gene: TRBJ2-3; D gene: .; CDR3 protein: CASSLGAPSTDTQYF; CDR3 DNA: TGTGCTAGCAGCTTAGGCGCCCCTAGCACAGATACGCAGTATTTT
V gene: TRBV6-1; clone size: few; J gene: TRBJ2-6; D gene: .; CDR3 protein: CASRKKSGANVLTF; CDR3 DNA: TGTGCCAGCAGGAAGAAATCCGGGGCCAACGTCCTGACTTTC
V gene: TRBV21-1; clone size: .; J gene: TRBJ2-7; D gene: .; CDR3 protein: CASSPIGGKGNEQYF; CDR3 DNA: TGTGCCAGCAGCCCTATAGGGGGGAAGGGAAACGAGCAGTACTTC
V gene: TRBV7-2; clone size: .; J gene: TRBJ1-2; D gene: .; CDR3 protein: CASSFADSGYTF; CDR3 DNA: TGTGCCAGCAGCTTCGCGGATAGCGGCTACACCTTC
V gene: TRBV2; clone size: .; J gene: TRBJ2-3; D gene: .; CDR3 protein: CASSVSVRRMADTQYF; CDR3 DNA: TGTGCCAGCAGCGTTAGCGTAAGAAGAATGGCAGATACGCAGTATTTT
V gene: TRBV18; clone size: .; J gene: TRBJ2-7; D gene: TRBD2; CDR3 protein: CASSAGLAFTSYEQYF; CDR3 DNA: TGTGCCAGCTCAGCAGGACTAGCGTTTACATCCTACGAGCAGTACTTC
V gene: TRBV28; clone size: few; J gene: TRBJ1-5; D gene: .; CDR3 protein: CASSFRGESNQPQHF; CDR3 DNA: TGTGCCAGCAGTTTTCGAGGGGAGAGCAATCAGCCCCAGCATTTT
V gene: TRBV28; clone size: few; J gene: TRBJ2-5; D gene: .; CDR3 protein: CASRLRDTQETQYF; CDR3 DNA: TGTGCCAGCAGGCTCCGGGACACCCAAGAGACCCAGTACTTC
V gene: TRBV4-3; clone size: .; J gene: TRBJ2-3; D gene: .; CDR3 protein: CASSNSKSSDTQYF; CDR3 DNA: TGCGCCAGCAGCAATTCCAAGTCCTCAGATACGCAGTATTTT